What follows is one T cell receptor (beta chain) and its context. TCRdb's table, derived via immunoSEQ multiplex PCR, lists solely in-frame clones and lacks some. The profile shows hundreds of thousands of clones, around 79% of them singletons. This entry is derived from a study of control samples from healthy donors and cancer patients. The CDR3 has 17 amino acids. The germline V and J ends were trimmed by 0 bases and 5 bases, with 18 bases remaining between them. Germline assignment: CDR1 SGHDT and CDR2 YYEEEE. The clonotype comes from an older woman with lung cancer. Input material: PBMCs. The chain is built from TRBV5-6 and TRBJ2-1; perhaps TRBD1 as D (6 bases). CDR3 sequence (DNA): TGTGCCAGCAGCTTGGTAGGTTTACAGGGCAACAACAATGAGCAGTTCTTC. Its translation is CASSLVGLQGNNNEQFF.